Below are 23 T cell receptor beta chains sequenced from a single sample in a study of shared clonotypes between healthy human individuals (dated by TCRdb to the early 2020s). CD8 naive samples consisted of CD45RO-negative cells that were positively selected for CCR7, yielding a CD45RA+CCR7+ population without TemRA cells. Library generation was performed with the immunoSEQ multiplex PCR assay. The immuneACCESS repertoire file appears here via TCRdb, limited to in-frame rearrangements. These files lack a portion of the clones; in checked studies, under half of the deficit traces to unresolved V genes, and the cause of the others is not known. The sample profile shows some 2 million clones; approximately 94% of them were found once. In total, the top ten clones hold about 1.1% of the sample. The specimen was naive CD8+ T cells sorted from blood. This sample's cell subset or site label indicates: CD45RA+CCR7+. These receptors were taken from a man aged 18 to 30 in good health.

The gene calls are TRBV7-9 and TRBJ2-7; the D gene is possibly TRBD2 (6 bases). The CDR3 contains 13 residues. The V gene's germline CDR1 is SEHNR and CDR2 FQNEAQ (reference sequence). V was shortened by 5 bases and J by 4 bases, with 12 bases between the two germline ends. Here the CDR3 reads CASSHVGGYEQYF. In nucleotides, the CDR3 is TGTGCCAGCAGCCACGTGGGAGGATACGAGCAGTACTTC.

Points on this clone: Other DNA sequences in this specimen translate into the identical CDR3. The gene calls are TRBV9 and TRBJ2-7; the match to TRBD1 covers 10 bases. CDR1 and CDR2 from the germline V gene are SGDLS and YYNGEE. With 7 bases clipped from V and 5 bases from J, the junction kept 6 bases outside the gene matches. This CDR3 spans 13 amino acids. The CDR3, as DNA: TGTGCCAGCTCTCCGGGACAGGGGAACGAGCAGTACTTC. Its protein product is CASSPGQGNEQYF.

The DNA for the CDR3 is TGTGCCAGCAGTTCGACAGGGGAAAGCAATCAGCCCCAGCATTTT. Its protein product is CASSSTGESNQPQHF. The chain uses TRBV5-4 and TRBJ1-5; 8 bases line up with TRBD1. Trimming at V came to 5 bases and at J to 1 base, leaving 5 bases not matched to a gene. This CDR3 is 15 amino acids long. Germline V gene lookup returns CDR1 SGHNT and CDR2 YYREEE (reference sequence).

V and J are TRBV19 and TRBJ2-2; 10 bases align to TRBD2. The CDR3 is 15 residues long. V dropped 6 bases and J dropped 5; count of bases not matched to a gene: 6. The V gene's germline CDR1 is LNHDA and CDR2 SQIVND (reference sequence). The CDR3 DNA is TGTGCCAGTAGCGCACTAGCGGGACCAACCGGGGAGCTGTTTTTT. Its translation is CASSALAGPTGELFF.

The gene calls are TRBV19 and TRBJ2-5; no definite D call. V lost 3 bases to trimming and J lost 2 bases, with 13 bases between them. CDR3 size: 15 residues. Germline V gene data show CDR1 as LNHDA and CDR2 as SQIVND (reference sequence). CDR3 in DNA: TGTGCCAGTAGTATTTATTGGAACGGGCAAGAGACCCAGTACTTC. Amino acid sequence: CASSIYWNGQETQYF.

About this clone itself: The sample carries other DNA sequences with the same CDR3. This chain uses TRBV9 with TRBJ2-7; TRBD1 might be the D (5 bases). CDR3 size: 15 residues. Between the trimmed V and J ends, which lost 1 base and 0 bases, there was a span of 11 bases. CDR1 and CDR2 (germline): SGDLS, YYNGEE. The CDR3 coding sequence is TGTGCCAGCAGCGTAACAGGAGCCTCCTCCTACGAGCAGTACTTC. Its protein product is CASSVTGASSYEQYF.

Note on this clone: Other DNA sequences in this sample translate to the same CDR3. The chain combines TRBV4-1 with TRBJ2-7; possibly TRBD2 for D (6 bases). CDR3 length: 15 residues. Trimming took off 2 bases at V and 2 bases at J, with 13 bases between the two ends. Germline V gene sequence: CDR1 MGHRA, CDR2 YSYEKL. The CDR3 region has the DNA TGCGCCAGCAGCCAAACCGGGACTGGGACCTACGAGCAGTACTTC. Protein: CASSQTGTGTYEQYF.

A word on this clone: Other nucleotide sequences from this sample produce the same CDR3. The chain joins TRBV6-5 to TRBJ2-1; D assignment may be TRBD1 or TRBD2 (6 bases each). V lost 0 bases, J lost 3 bases, and 9 bases lay in between. CDR3 length: 15 amino acids. Germline V gene data show CDR1 as MNHEY and CDR2 as SVGAGI. CDR3 region: CASSYSGGLYNEQFF. The CDR3 DNA reads as TGTGCCAGCAGTTACTCCGGGGGCCTCTACAATGAGCAGTTCTTC.

J is TRBJ1-1 and V is TRBV27; no firm D call. CDR1 and CDR2 from the germline V gene are MNHEY and SMNVEV (reference sequence). This CDR3 is 16 amino acids long. The V end lost 8 bases, the J end lost 8 bases, and 27 bases lay between the germline ends. CDR3 DNA sequence: TGTGCCAGCTGTCCATTACCCCCCTCGGGCGGGGAAGAAGCTTTCTTT. Protein: CASCPLPPSGGEEAFF.

This chain connects TRBV9 to TRBJ2-7; the D gene could be TRBD1 or TRBD2 (5 bases each). Deletions cut 2 bases from V and 6 bases from J, with 12 bases between. CDR3 length: 13 residues. CDR1 SGDLS and CDR2 YYNGEE come from the germline V gene. The CDR3 nucleotides read TGTGCCAGCAGCGTTCGGACTGGGGCCGAGCAGTACTTC. It codes for CASSVRTGAEQYF.

The chain has TRBV14 and TRBJ2-7; the D is unclear. The germline CDR1 and CDR2 sequences are SGHDN and FVKESK. V was shortened by 4 bases and J by 1 base, with 11 bases between the two germline ends. CDR3 length: 14 residues. CDR3 DNA sequence: TGTGCCAGCAGCCTGAGCTCTATTTCCTACGAGCAGTACTTC. It specifies CASSLSSISYEQYF.

The chain joins TRBV29-1 to TRBJ1-1, with D maybe TRBD1 (5 bases). The CDR3 spans 14 residues. Germline V gene lookup returns CDR1 SQVTM and CDR2 ANQGSEA. Trimming removed 1 base at V and 0 bases at J, with 9 bases between. This chain's CDR3 is CSVEGGTMNTEAFF. CDR3 sequence (DNA): TGCAGCGTTGAAGGGGGCACCATGAACACTGAAGCTTTCTTT.

V usage is TRBV7-9 and J usage is TRBJ2-7; maybe TRBD1 (5 bases). V lost 5 bases and J lost 4, with 18 bases in between. Germline CDR1 SEHNR, CDR2 FQNEAQ (reference sequence). The CDR3 extends over 15 amino acids. This chain's CDR3 is CASSPAQGSRYEQYF. The CDR3 DNA reads TGTGCCAGCAGCCCCGCGCAGGGATCCAGGTACGAGCAGTACTTC.

V gene TRBV5-1 combines with J gene TRBJ2-4; 7 bases map to TRBD1. The junction had 15 bases not matched to a gene; V was cut back by 4 bases and J by 8 bases. The CDR3 runs 16 residues. Germline loops: CDR1 SGHRS, CDR2 YFSETQ. CDR3 in amino acids: CASSPPAGTDLDIQYF. DNA for the CDR3: TGCGCCAGCAGCCCACCCGCCGGGACAGACCTAGACATTCAGTACTTC.

The gene calls are TRBV11-2 and TRBJ2-2; D not resolved. The CDR3 extends over 13 amino acids. The germline CDR1 and CDR2 sequences are SGHAT and FQNNGV. V was clipped by 1 base and J by 6 bases, with 6 bases between them. CDR3 loop: CASSLVLSGELFF. CDR3 DNA sequence: TGTGCCAGCAGCTTAGTTCTATCCGGGGAGCTGTTTTTT.

Comment on this clone: This CDR3 is also generated by other DNA sequences in the sample. V and J are TRBV27 and TRBJ2-3, with D perhaps TRBD1 (5 bases). V was trimmed by 1 base and J by 0 bases, leaving 11 bases between them. The CDR3 covers 16 residues. CDR1 and CDR2 (germline): MNHEY, SMNVEV (reference sequence). The CDR3 region is CASSLLGVSSTDTQYF. CDR3 DNA sequence: TGTGCCAGCAGTTTATTAGGGGTCTCTAGCACAGATACGCAGTATTTT.

This clone was picked up a small number of times. The same CDR3 is also encoded by other DNA sequences in this sample. The rearrangement uses TRBV2 and TRBJ1-6; no firm D call. This CDR3 contains 12 residues. Trimming cost V 6 bases and J 6 bases, with 6 bases left between them. Per germline, CDR1 SNHLY and CDR2 FYNNEI. Here the CDR3 DNA reads TGTGCCAGCAGGTCTGGTAATTCACCCCTCCACTTT. Translating gives CASRSGNSPLHF.

The chain couples TRBV6-5 to TRBJ1-2, with a weak D call TRBD1 (6 bases). Looked up from germline, CDR1 is MNHEY and CDR2 is SVGAGI. This CDR3 has 15 amino acids. The V and J ends lost 0 bases and 8 bases respectively, with 16 bases between them. The CDR3 spells CASSYSLAGGKGYTF. The CDR3 DNA reads TGTGCCAGCAGTTACTCACTCGCGGGGGGCAAGGGCTACACCTTC.

This clone showed up just once. V is TRBV6-1 and J is TRBJ2-7, with a tentative D call TRBD1 (5 bases). The CDR3 is 13 residues long. Trimming removed 8 bases at V and 1 base at J, with 12 bases between. The germline V gene has CDR1 MNHNS and CDR2 SASEGT. CDR3 sequence: CASPGAGSYEQYF. Written as DNA, the CDR3 is TGTGCCAGCCCTGGGGCAGGGTCCTACGAGCAGTACTTC.

This clone came up once. The V gene is TRBV28, the J gene TRBJ2-7; 10 nucleotides match TRBD1. The trim removed 6 bases at V and 3 bases at J, leaving 2 bases unmatched. The germline gives CDR1 MDHEN, CDR2 SYDVKM. The CDR3 sequence is 13 residues long. CDR3 amino acids: CASRDRGVYEQYF. CDR3 nucleotide sequence: TGTGCCAGCAGGGACAGGGGGGTCTACGAGCAGTACTTC.

A single count supports this clone. The V gene is TRBV27, the J gene TRBJ1-5; D remains unclear. Germline loops: CDR1 MNHEY, CDR2 SMNVEV (reference sequence). The length of the CDR3 is 17 residues. Between the trimmed V and J ends, which lost 2 bases and 2 bases, there was a span of 16 bases. The CDR3 DNA follows: TGTGCCAGCAGTTTACTGCCAGGCCCCGCGGGCAATCAGCCCCAGCATTTT. Protein product: CASSLLPGPAGNQPQHF.

The rearrangement links TRBV7-6 to TRBJ2-7; 8 nucleotides align to TRBD1. V gave up 5 bases and J gave up 0 bases; unmatched junction bases: 9. CDR3 length: 16 amino acids. In germline, CDR1 is SGHVS, CDR2 FNYEAQ. The CDR3 region has the DNA TGTGCCAGCAGCCCCAGGACAGGGCCGAGCTCCTACGAGCAGTACTTC. The encoded protein is CASSPRTGPSSYEQYF. Looking up the rest from reference TRBV7-6 and TRBJ2-7 gives the full variable domain: GAGVSQSPRYKVTKRGQDVALRCDPISGHVSLYWYRQALGQGPEFLTYFNYEAQQDKSGLPNDRFSAERPEGSISTLTIQRTEQRDSAMYRCASSPRTGPSSYEQYFGPGTRLTVT.

The chain combines TRBV23-1 with TRBJ2-7; 9 bases agree with TRBD1. TRBV23-1 is an ORF; its function is uncertain. Trimming removed 0 bases from V and 6 bases from J; junction bases left unmatched: 3. CDR3 size: 14 residues. CDR3 residues: CASSQSSTGGEQYF. The CDR3 DNA is TGCGCCAGCAGTCAATCCTCGACAGGGGGCGAGCAGTACTTC.